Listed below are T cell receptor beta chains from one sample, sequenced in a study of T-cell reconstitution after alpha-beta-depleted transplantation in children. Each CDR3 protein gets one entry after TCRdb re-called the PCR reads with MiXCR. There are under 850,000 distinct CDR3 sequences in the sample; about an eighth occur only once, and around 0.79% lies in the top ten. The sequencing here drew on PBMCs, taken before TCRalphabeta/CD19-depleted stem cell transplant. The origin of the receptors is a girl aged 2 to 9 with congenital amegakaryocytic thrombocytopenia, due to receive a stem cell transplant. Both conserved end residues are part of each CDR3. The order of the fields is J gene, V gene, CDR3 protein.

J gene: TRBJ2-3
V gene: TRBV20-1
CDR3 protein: CSARDSESDTQYF

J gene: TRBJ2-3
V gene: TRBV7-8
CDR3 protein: CASSLAGQVGSTDTQYF

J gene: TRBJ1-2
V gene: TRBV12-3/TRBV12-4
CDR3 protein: CASSLRQRSYTF

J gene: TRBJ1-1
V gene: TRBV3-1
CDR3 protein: CASSQVGEYTEAFF

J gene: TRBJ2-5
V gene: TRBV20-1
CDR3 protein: CSATGGVETQYF

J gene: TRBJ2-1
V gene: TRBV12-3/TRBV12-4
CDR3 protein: CASSHRDHMYNEQFF

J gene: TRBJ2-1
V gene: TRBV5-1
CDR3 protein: CASSFRSSYNEQFF

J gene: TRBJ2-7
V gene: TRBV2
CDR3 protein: CASNTGVFYEQYF

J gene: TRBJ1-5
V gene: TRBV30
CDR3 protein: CAWAKGAASNQPQHF

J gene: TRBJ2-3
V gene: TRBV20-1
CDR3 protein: CSASLAGADTDTQYF

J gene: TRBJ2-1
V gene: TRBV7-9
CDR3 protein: CASSTPGQYNEQFF

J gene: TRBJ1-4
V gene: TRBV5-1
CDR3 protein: CASSFGGLTNEKLFF

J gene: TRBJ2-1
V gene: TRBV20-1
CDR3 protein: CSAHSGSSYNEQFF

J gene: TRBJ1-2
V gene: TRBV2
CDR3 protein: CASRGQVYYGYTF

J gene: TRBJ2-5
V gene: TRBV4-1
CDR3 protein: CASSQDQNLQETQYF

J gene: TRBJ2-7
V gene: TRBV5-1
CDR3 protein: CASSKRLGSVYEQYF

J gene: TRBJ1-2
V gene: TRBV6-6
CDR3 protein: CATWGQGNYGYTF

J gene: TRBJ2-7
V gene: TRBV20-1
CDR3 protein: CSARVAGGTYEQYF

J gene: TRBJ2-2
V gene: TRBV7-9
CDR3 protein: CASRSLGAGELFF

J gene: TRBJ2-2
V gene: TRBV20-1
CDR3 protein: CSANHWNTGELFF

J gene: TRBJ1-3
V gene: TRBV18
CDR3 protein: CASSPPISQDGGNTIYF

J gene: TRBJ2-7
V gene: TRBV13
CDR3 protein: CASSSNRLGLAYEQYF

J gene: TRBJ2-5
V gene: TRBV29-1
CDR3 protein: CRGRLMVKEGETQYF

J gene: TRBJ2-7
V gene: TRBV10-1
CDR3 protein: CASSAHRRDRGEQYF

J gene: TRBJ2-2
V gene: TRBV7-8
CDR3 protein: CASSRRALAQAANTGELFF

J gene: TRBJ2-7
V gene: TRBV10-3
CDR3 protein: CAISVLPTSYEQYF

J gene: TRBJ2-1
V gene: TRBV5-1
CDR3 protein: CASSHPGTSGKSSYNEQFF

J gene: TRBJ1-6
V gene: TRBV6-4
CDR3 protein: CASSDDATGVDSPLHF

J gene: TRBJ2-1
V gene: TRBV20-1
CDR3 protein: CSARGFGSGRGEQFF